Listed below are T cell receptor beta chains from one sample, sequenced in a study of a mutant IDH1 vaccine in newly diagnosed glioma. Assay used: immunoSEQ multiplex PCR; TCRdb lists only in-frame clones, some missing. The data contain 60,000 to 75,000 clones, around 83% of them singletons. Sequencing used peripheral blood mononuclear cells (PBMCs), obtained from a glioma patient treated with radiotherapy, temozolomide or both. The receptor set was obtained from a woman aged 18-29 years with glioma. Some clones in this sample may be carry-over from other donors' samples. CDR3s include the opening cysteine and the closing phenylalanine or tryptophan. A D gene is named only where the DNA matches it firmly. The size field is filled for only some rows; it gives once, few, many or a size class.

V gene	clone size	J gene	CDR3 length	D gene	CDR3 protein	CDR3 DNA
TRBV5-6	.	TRBJ2-7	15	TRBD2	CASRNIAGATYEQYF	TGTGCCAGCAGGAATATAGCGGGAGCGACCTACGAGCAGTACTTC
TRBV16	.	TRBJ1-5	14	.	CASSQGRGPQPQHF	TGTGCCAGCAGCCAAGGACGGGGCCCACAGCCCCAGCATTTT
TRBV11-2	once	TRBJ2-7	15	TRBD2	CASSIYSGSFYEQYF	TGTGCCAGCAGCATATATAGCGGGAGTTTCTACGAGCAGTACTTC
TRBV29-1	once	TRBJ2-2	11	.	CSVVGTGELFF	TGCAGCGTTGTGGGTACCGGGGAGCTGTTTTTT
TRBV6-5	.	TRBJ1-2	16	TRBD1	CASSYSAGTGNYGYTF	TGTGCCAGCAGTTACTCCGCCGGGACAGGGAACTATGGCTACACCTTC
TRBV6-1	.	TRBJ2-7	11	.	CASLRVGEQYF	TGTGCCAGCTTGAGGGTAGGCGAGCAGTACTTC
TRBV12-5	few	TRBJ1-1	12	.	CASGLGVTEAFF	TGTGCTAGTGGTTTGGGAGTGACTGAAGCTTTCTTT
TRBV2	.	TRBJ2-1	14	TRBD2	CASRAGTSGSEQFF	TGTGCCAGCAGGGCCGGGACTAGCGGGAGTGAGCAGTTCTTC
TRBV9	.	TRBJ2-2	14	.	CASSPEIGSGELFF	TGTGCCAGCAGCCCAGAGATCGGGTCCGGGGAGCTGTTTTTT
TRBV11-2	.	TRBJ1-1	16	.	CASRRGDKPMNTEAFF	TGTGCCAGCAGGCGGGGGGACAAGCCCATGAACACTGAAGCTTTCTTT
TRBV5-1	many	TRBJ2-7	16	TRBD1	CASSADRAEGPYEQYF	TGCGCCAGCAGCGCGGACAGGGCCGAGGGCCCCTACGAGCAGTACTTC
TRBV6-5	.	TRBJ2-6	16	.	CASSSPVISGANVLTF	TGTGCCAGCAGTTCCCCTGTTATCTCTGGGGCCAACGTCCTGACTTTC
TRBV4-1	once	TRBJ1-2	13	TRBD1	CASSLDRNYGYTF	TGCGCCAGCAGCCTGGACAGGAACTATGGCTACACCTTC
TRBV7-2	.	TRBJ1-6	13	.	CASSWGRQSPLHF	TGTGCCAGCAGCTGGGGACGGCAATCACCCCTCCACTTT
TRBV5-1	.	TRBJ2-1	17	TRBD2	CASSAGVNFGPYNEQFF	TGCGCCAGCAGCGCGGGGGTGAATTTTGGCCCCTACAATGAGCAGTTCTTC
TRBV28	few	TRBJ1-5	15	.	CASSLWRRLNQPQHF	TGTGCCAGCAGTTTGTGGCGCAGGCTCAATCAGCCCCAGCATTTT
TRBV5-6	few	TRBJ2-3	13	.	CASSLARLGTQYF	TGTGCCAGCAGCTTGGCCCGTTTGGGTACGCAGTATTTT
TRBV30	.	TRBJ1-1	15	.	CAWSVGFRADTEAFF	TGTGCCTGGAGTGTAGGCTTCAGGGCGGACACTGAAGCTTTCTTT
TRBV7-9	few	TRBJ1-5	14	TRBD1	CASSPDRGNQPQHF	TGTGCCAGCAGTCCTGACAGGGGTAATCAGCCCCAGCATTTT
TRBV5-1	.	TRBJ1-1	15	.	CASSITWTPNTEAFF	TGCGCCAGCAGCATAACCTGGACCCCGAACACTGAAGCTTTCTTT
TRBV14	.	TRBJ1-2	17	.	CASSQEWGQFLNYGYTF	TGTGCCAGCAGCCAAGAATGGGGCCAGTTCTTGAACTATGGCTACACCTTC
TRBV14	.	TRBJ1-2	15	TRBD1	CASSQAGTGAYGYTF	TGTGCCAGCAGCCAAGCGGGGACAGGGGCGTATGGCTACACCTTC
TRBV10-3	.	TRBJ1-1	14	.	CAIRGGNMNTEAFF	TGTGCCATCAGGGGCGGAAACATGAACACTGAAGCTTTCTTT
TRBV7-9	.	TRBJ1-2	16	TRBD1	CASSRGGRQGIYGYTF	TGTGCCAGCAGCCGTGGGGGCCGACAGGGTATCTATGGCTACACCTTC
TRBV5-6	.	TRBJ2-7	15	TRBD2	CASSSWGGRNNEQYF	TGTGCCAGCAGCTCGTGGGGCGGGAGGAACAACGAGCAGTACTTC
TRBV27	.	TRBJ2-2	12	.	CASSSPPGELFF	TGTGCCAGCAGTAGCCCACCCGGGGAGCTGTTTTTT
TRBV6-1	.	TRBJ1-1	14	.	CASRSTRSDTEAFF	TGTGCCAGCCGATCGACAAGATCAGACACTGAAGCTTTCTTT
TRBV7-2	few	TRBJ1-5	12	.	CVRRRGGQPQHF	TGTGTTCGAAGGCGGGGCGGTCAGCCCCAGCATTTT
TRBV5-6	.	TRBJ2-7	15	.	CASSPPREDISEQYF	TGTGCCAGCAGCCCCCCGCGAGAGGACATAAGCGAGCAGTACTTC
TRBV7-8	.	TRBJ2-6	16	.	CASGPWREPGANVLTF	TGTGCCAGCGGCCCCTGGCGGGAACCCGGGGCCAACGTCCTGACTTTC
TRBV7-2	.	TRBJ1-5	15	.	CASSLGTGSNQPQHF	TGTGCCAGCAGCTTAGGTACGGGGAGCAATCAGCCCCAGCATTTT
TRBV4-3	.	TRBJ1-1	13	.	CASSQDLITEAFF	TGCGCCAGCAGCCAAGATCTGATCACTGAAGCTTTCTTT
TRBV27	.	TRBJ1-1	13	.	CASSYAVNTEAFF	TGTGCCAGCAGTTACGCGGTGAACACTGAAGCTTTCTTT
TRBV5-1	.	TRBJ2-7	13	.	CASSLVPGLEQYF	TGCGCCAGCAGCTTGGTGCCAGGGTTAGAGCAGTACTTC
TRBV5-6	.	TRBJ2-5	18	TRBD2	CASSGGTSGRWIQETQYF	TGTGCCAGCAGCGGCGGGACTAGCGGGAGGTGGATACAAGAGACCCAGTACTTC